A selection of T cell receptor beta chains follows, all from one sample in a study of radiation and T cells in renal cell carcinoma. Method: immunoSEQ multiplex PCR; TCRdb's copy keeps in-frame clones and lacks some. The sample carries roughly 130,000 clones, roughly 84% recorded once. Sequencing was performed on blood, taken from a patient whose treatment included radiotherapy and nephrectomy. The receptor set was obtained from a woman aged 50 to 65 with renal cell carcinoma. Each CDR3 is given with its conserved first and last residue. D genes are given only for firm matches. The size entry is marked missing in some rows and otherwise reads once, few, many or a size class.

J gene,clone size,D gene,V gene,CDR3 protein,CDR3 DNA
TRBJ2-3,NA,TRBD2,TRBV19,CASRALAGGLRNTDTQYF,TGTGCCAGTAGGGCTCTAGCGGGGGGGCTTCGGAACACAGATACGCAGTATTTT
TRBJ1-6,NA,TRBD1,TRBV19,CASRHQGTENSPLHF,TGTGCCAGTAGACATCAAGGGACAGAAAATTCACCCCTCCACTTT
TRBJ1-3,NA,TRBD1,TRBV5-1,CASSRRGTVSGNTIYF,TGCGCCAGCAGCCGCCGGGGGACAGTTTCTGGAAACACCATATATTTT
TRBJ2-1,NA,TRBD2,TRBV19,CASSRLAGGNGEQFF,TGTGCCAGTAGTAGACTAGCGGGGGGTAACGGTGAGCAGTTCTTC
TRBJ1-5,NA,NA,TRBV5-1,CASSLFPNSNQPQHF,TGCGCCAGCAGCCTCTTTCCTAATAGCAATCAGCCCCAGCATTTT
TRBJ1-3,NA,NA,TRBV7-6,CASSDQTSYSGNTIYF,TGTGCCAGCAGCGATCAAACATCTTACTCTGGAAACACCATATATTTT
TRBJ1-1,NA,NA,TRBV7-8,CASSSFHGANTEAFF,TGTGCCAGCAGCTCGTTCCATGGGGCGAACACTGAAGCTTTCTTT
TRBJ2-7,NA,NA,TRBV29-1,CSVGKDSIYEQYF,TGCAGCGTTGGAAAGGACTCAATCTACGAGCAGTACTTC
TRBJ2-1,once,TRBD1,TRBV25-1,CASSEPTGGYNEQFF,TGTGCCAGCAGTGAACCGACAGGGGGCTACAATGAGCAGTTCTTC
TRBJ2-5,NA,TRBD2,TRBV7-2,CGSRGATSGDQETQYF,TGTGGCTCCAGGGGGGCGACTAGCGGGGATCAAGAGACCCAGTACTTC
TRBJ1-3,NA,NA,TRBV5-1,CASSLPTGASGNTIYF,TGCGCCAGCAGCTTGCCGACAGGCGCCTCTGGAAACACCATATATTTT
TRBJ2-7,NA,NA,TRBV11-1,CASSLFNNAYEQYF,TGTGCCAGCAGCTTATTCAATAACGCCTACGAGCAGTACTTC
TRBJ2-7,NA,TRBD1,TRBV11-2,CASSFEPGQGREQYF,TGTGCCAGCAGCTTCGAACCGGGACAGGGACGCGAGCAGTACTTC
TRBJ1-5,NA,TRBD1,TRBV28,CASSFGTVSNQPQHF,TGTGCCAGCAGTTTTGGGACAGTTAGCAATCAGCCCCAGCATTTT
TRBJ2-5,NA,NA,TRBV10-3,CAISERGVQETQYF,TGTGCCATCAGTGAGAGGGGAGTCCAAGAGACCCAGTACTTC
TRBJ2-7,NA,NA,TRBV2,CASSDAGARGSYEQYF,TGTGCCAGCAGTGACGCGGGGGCCAGGGGGTCTTACGAGCAGTACTTC
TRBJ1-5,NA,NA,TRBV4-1,CASSRWVGNQPQHF,TGCGCCAGCAGCCGGTGGGTGGGCAATCAGCCCCAGCATTTT
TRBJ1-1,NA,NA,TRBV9,CASSFRGSNTEAFF,TGTGCCAGCAGCTTTAGGGGGTCGAACACTGAAGCTTTCTTT
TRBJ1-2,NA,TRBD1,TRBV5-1,CASSNPTGKNYGYTF,TGCGCCAGCAGCAACCCGACAGGGAAAAACTATGGCTACACCTTC
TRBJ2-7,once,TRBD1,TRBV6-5,CASNPDRGNEQYF,TGTGCCAGCAACCCAGACAGGGGCAACGAGCAGTACTTC
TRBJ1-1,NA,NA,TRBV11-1,CASSLGGAITEAFF,TGTGCCAGCAGCTTAGGAGGGGCAATCACTGAAGCTTTCTTT
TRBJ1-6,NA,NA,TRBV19,CASSSSGVENSPLHF,TGTGCCAGTAGTTCGTCGGGGGTAGAGAATTCACCCCTCCACTTT
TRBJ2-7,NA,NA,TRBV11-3,CASSPEKGSYEQYF,TGTGCCAGCAGCCCCGAAAAGGGATCCTACGAGCAGTACTTC
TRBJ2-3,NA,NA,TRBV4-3,CASSQGVRGRTDTQYF,TGCGCCAGCAGCCAAGGCGTCAGAGGACGCACAGATACGCAGTATTTT
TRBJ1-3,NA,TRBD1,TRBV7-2,CASSPDRVTGNTIYF,TGTGCCAGCAGCCCAGACAGGGTTACTGGAAACACCATATATTTT
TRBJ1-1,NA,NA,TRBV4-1,CASSQEATSDSHTEAFF,TGCGCCAGCAGCCAAGAGGCAACCTCCGACAGTCACACTGAAGCTTTCTTT
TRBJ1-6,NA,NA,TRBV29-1,CSVSSGGNSPLHF,TGCAGCGTTTCGTCGGGTGGGAATTCACCCCTCCACTTT
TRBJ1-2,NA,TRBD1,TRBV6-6,CASSSPDREAIGYTF,TGTGCCAGCAGTTCCCCGGACAGGGAGGCTATTGGCTACACCTTC
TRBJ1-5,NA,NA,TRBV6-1,CASSGAIGNQPQHF,TGTGCCAGCAGTGGGGCAATCGGCAATCAGCCCCAGCATTTT
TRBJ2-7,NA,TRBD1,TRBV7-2,CASTRQGAKASYEQYF,TGTGCCAGCACAAGACAGGGGGCGAAGGCCTCCTACGAGCAGTACTTC
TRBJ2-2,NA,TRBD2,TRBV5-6,CASSLKGLANTGELFF,TGTGCCAGCAGCTTGAAAGGACTAGCGAACACCGGGGAGCTGTTTTTT
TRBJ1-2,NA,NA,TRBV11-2,CASSPSEEVANYGYTF,TGTGCCAGCAGCCCCAGTGAGGAGGTGGCTAACTATGGCTACACCTTC
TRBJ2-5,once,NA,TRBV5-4,CASSLVGETQYF,TGTGCCAGCAGCTTGGTTGGAGAGACCCAGTACTTC
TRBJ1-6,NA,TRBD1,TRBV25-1,CASSEAGGFSPLHF,TGTGCCAGCAGTGAGGCAGGGGGCTTCTCACCCCTCCACTTT
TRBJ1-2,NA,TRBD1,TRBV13,CASSRRTGWEPYGYTF,TGTGCCAGCAGCCGCAGGACAGGATGGGAACCCTATGGCTACACCTTC
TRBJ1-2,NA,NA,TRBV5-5,CASSPISRRSNYGYTF,TGTGCCAGCAGCCCGATCTCCCGGAGGTCGAACTATGGCTACACCTTC
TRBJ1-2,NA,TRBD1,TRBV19,CASSSQGDYGYTF,TGTGCCAGTAGTTCACAGGGGGACTATGGCTACACCTTC
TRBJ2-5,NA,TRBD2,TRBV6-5,CASSGTIRETQYF,TGTGCCAGCAGTGGGACTATTCGAGAGACCCAGTACTTC
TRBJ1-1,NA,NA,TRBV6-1,CASSDRELSKAFF,TGTGCCAGCAGTGACAGGGAGCTTTCGAAGGCTTTCTTT
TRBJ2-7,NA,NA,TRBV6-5,CARGRDEGKADEQYF,TGTGCCAGAGGTCGGGACGAGGGTAAGGCGGACGAGCAGTACTTC
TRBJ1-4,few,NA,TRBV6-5,CASSYLGGTNEKLFF,TGTGCCAGCAGTTATTTGGGGGGCACTAATGAAAAACTGTTTTTT
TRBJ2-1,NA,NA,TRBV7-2,CASSSQESQQFF,TGTGCCAGCAGCTCACAGGAATCTCAGCAGTTCTTC
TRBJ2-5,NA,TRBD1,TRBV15,CATTRDRGETQYF,TGTGCCACCACCAGGGACAGGGGGGAGACCCAGTACTTC
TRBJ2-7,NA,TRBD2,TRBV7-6,CASSRRGGSYEQYF,TGTGCCAGCAGCCGCCGGGGGGGATCCTACGAGCAGTACTTC
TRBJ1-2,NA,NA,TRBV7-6,CASSLGVGDGYTF,TGTGCCAGCAGCTTGGGAGTGGGGGACGGCTACACCTTC
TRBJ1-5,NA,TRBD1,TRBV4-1,CASSPREGAGQPQHF,TGCGCCAGCAGCCCAAGGGAGGGGGCAGGTCAGCCCCAGCATTTT
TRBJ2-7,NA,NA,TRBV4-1,CASSTQPAGITYEQYF,TGCGCCAGCAGCACCCAACCAGCCGGGATCACCTACGAGCAGTACTTC
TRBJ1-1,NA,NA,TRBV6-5,CASSYNGNMNTEAFF,TGTGCCAGCAGTTACAATGGGAACATGAACACTGAAGCTTTCTTT
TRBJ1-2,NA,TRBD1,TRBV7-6,CASSLVGTGGGYTF,TGTGCCAGCAGCTTAGTAGGGACAGGGGGCGGCTACACCTTC
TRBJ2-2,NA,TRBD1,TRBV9,CASSVGQGSTGELFF,TGTGCCAGCAGCGTAGGACAGGGGTCCACCGGGGAGCTGTTTTTT
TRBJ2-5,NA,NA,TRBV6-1,CASSDLGVATQYF,TGTGCCAGCAGTGATTTGGGGGTGGCCACCCAGTACTTC
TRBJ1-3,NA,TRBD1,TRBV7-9,CASSRTGSGNTIYF,TGTGCCAGCAGCAGGACAGGCTCTGGAAACACCATATATTTT
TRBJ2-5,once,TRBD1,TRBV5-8,CASRQMTGGGETQYF,TGTGCCAGCAGACAGATGACAGGGGGAGGGGAGACCCAGTACTTC
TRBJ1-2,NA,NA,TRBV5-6,CASSSDGDYGYTF,TGTGCCAGCAGCTCTGACGGCGACTATGGCTACACCTTC
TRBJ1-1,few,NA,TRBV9,CASSVDMNTEAFF,TGTGCCAGCAGCGTCGACATGAACACTGAAGCTTTCTTT
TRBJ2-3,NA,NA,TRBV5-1,CASSLGGHSDTQYF,TGCGCCAGCAGCTTGGGGGGACATTCCGATACGCAGTATTTT
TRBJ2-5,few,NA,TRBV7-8,CASSWSQETQYF,TGTGCCAGCAGCTGGTCCCAAGAGACCCAGTACTTC